This T cell receptor beta chain derives from a study of T cells after somatic rescue of genetic block. Only in-frame clones appear in the TCRdb table, and some are missing; sequencing was by immunoSEQ multiplex PCR. This sample carries more than 9,500 clones, about two thirds of them seen once, and the ten largest clones take around 12%. This CDR3 has 14 amino acids. V trimming: 4 bases; J trimming: 10 bases; junction bases outside the gene matches: 8. Germline CDR1 reads SGHRS; CDR2 reads YFSETQ. The V gene is TRBV5-1, the J gene TRBJ2-1; 10 bases fit TRBD2. This receptor was taken from a boy aged 10-17 years. Material for sequencing was peripheral blood mononuclear cells (PBMCs). In nucleotides, the CDR3 is TGCGCCAGCAGCACAACTAGCGGGGTAAGGGAGCAGTTCTTC. It encodes CASSTTSGVREQFF.